The 17 T cell receptor beta chains in this list originate from one sample, sequenced in a study of cytomegalovirus exposure and HLA in healthy donors. Use of 60 Vbeta and 13 Jbeta primers characterized the PCR. Using immunoSEQ multiplex PCR, the repertoire was profiled, and TCRdb retains in-frame clones only, with some absent. The sample lists 90,000 to 110,000 clones, roughly 71% occurring once. Material for sequencing was PBMCs. The receptors shown here come from a woman in her seventies in good health and CMV-seropositive.

The chain couples TRBV11-2 to TRBJ2-7; 11 bases are a match to TRBD1. This CDR3 contains 15 residues. Trimming took 1 base from V and 4 from J; bases not matched to a gene: 3. The germline CDR1 and CDR2 sequences are SGHAT and FQNNGV. The CDR3 loop is CASSLGTGGGYEQYF. In DNA, the CDR3 is TGTGCCAGCAGCTTAGGGACAGGGGGCGGATACGAGCAGTACTTC.

Concerning this clone: It differs at one base from a far larger clone, so likely a read error. The J gene is TRBJ2-7, the V gene TRBV6-5; D is perhaps TRBD2 (6 bases). This CDR3 region has 14 residues. The V gene's germline CDR1 is MNHEY and CDR2 SVGAGI. CDR3: CVSSYRRGGYEQYF. The CDR3 nucleotides are TGTGTCAGCAGTTACAGGAGGGGTGGCTACGAGCAGTACTTC.

V gene TRBV30 combines with J gene TRBJ1-2; possible D gene TRBD1, 5 bases. Trimming shortened V by 0 bases and J by 5 bases, and 10 bases separated the two germline ends. The length of the CDR3 is 13 residues. Germline V gene sequence: CDR1 GTSNPN, CDR2 SVGIG (reference sequence). The CDR3 nucleotides read TGTGCCTGGAGTGTCAACAGGCAATATGGCTACACCTTC. Amino acid sequence: CAWSVNRQYGYTF.

This clone was seen a single time. This rearrangement joins TRBV5-1 to TRBJ2-6; 9 positions match TRBD2. Germline values: CDR1 SGHRS, CDR2 YFSETQ. The CDR3 consists of 19 residues. V was clipped by 5 bases and J by 3 bases; unmatched bases: 15. Here the CDR3 reads CASRNMSGGPYSGANVLTF. In nucleotides, the CDR3 is TGCGCCAGCAGGAACATGAGCGGGGGGCCCTACAGTGGGGCCAACGTCCTGACTTTC.

This chain joins TRBV7-9 and TRBJ2-5; 11 bases line up with TRBD2. V shed 5 bases, J shed 4 bases, and the junction held 6 bases outside the gene matches. Germline assignment: CDR1 SEHNR and CDR2 FQNEAQ (reference sequence). The CDR3 covers 15 residues. In DNA form, the CDR3 reads TGTGCCAGCAGCCAACATAGCGGGGGGGCAGAGACCCAGTACTTC. Its protein is CASSQHSGGAETQYF.

The chain combines TRBV6-6 with TRBJ1-2; tentatively, D is TRBD1 (5 bases). There are 14 residues in the CDR3. The germline V gene has CDR1 MNHNY and CDR2 SVGAGI (reference sequence). Deletions cut 6 bases from V and 6 bases from J, with 17 bases between. The CDR3 loop reads CASSYVGGSDGYTF. The CDR3 DNA sequence: TGTGCCAGCAGCTACGTCGGGGGGTCAGATGGCTACACCTTC.

CDR3 coding DNA: TGTGCCAGCAGTGACGACAGGGGGCTAGGAAACACCATATATTTT. Residues: CASSDDRGLGNTIYF. The gene calls are TRBV25-1 and TRBJ1-3; 10 bases align to TRBD1. Germline lookup yields CDR1 MGHDK and CDR2 SYGVNS. The CDR3 runs to 15 residues. V gave up 3 bases and J gave up 4 bases; unmatched junction bases: 3.

This chain joins TRBV10-3 and TRBJ1-5; D possibly corresponds to TRBD1 (6 bases). From germline, CDR1 is ENHRY and CDR2 SYGVKD. Trimming left V 2 bases short and J 4 bases short, with 15 bases between. This CDR3 spans 16 amino acids. The DNA for the CDR3 is TGTGCCATCAGTGAGGGCAGGGGAACTTTTAATCAGCCCCAGCATTTT. As protein: CAISEGRGTFNQPQHF.

This rearrangement joins TRBV21-1 to TRBJ2-7; TRBD1 is the table's D call and was not checked against the DNA. TRBV21-1 is a pseudogene locus. The CDR3 sequence is 16 residues long. CDR3 nucleotides: TGTGCCAGCAGCAAATTTGGGGACAGGGGAACCTACGAGCAGTACTTC. This codes for CASSKFGDRGTYEQYF.

Only a few counts were recorded for this clone. The genes are TRBV11-3 and TRBJ2-3; D may be TRBD2 (5 bases). Germline CDR1 reads SGHNT; CDR2 reads YENEEA. The length of the CDR3 is 14 residues. Between the trimmed V and J ends, which lost 1 base and 6 bases, there was a span of 11 bases. The CDR3: CASSLGLALDTQYF. As DNA, the CDR3 is TGTGCCAGCAGCTTAGGGCTAGCTCTGGATACGCAGTATTTT.

V is TRBV14 and J is TRBJ1-6, with D perhaps TRBD1 (5 bases). The CDR3 loop spans 14 amino acids. From germline, CDR1 is SGHDN and CDR2 FVKESK. V lost 1 base to trimming and J lost 9 bases, with 10 bases between them. The CDR3 loop is CASSQVTGASPLHF. The CDR3 nucleotides are TGTGCCAGCAGCCAAGTTACTGGGGCTTCACCCCTCCACTTT.

V gene TRBV21-1 combines with J gene TRBJ2-7; the listed D gene, TRBD1, was not tested against the DNA. TRBV21-1 is recorded as a pseudogene. This CDR3 comprises 14 residues. CDR3 in DNA: TGTGCCAGCAGCAAATCCCTACGGTTCGGGGACATTGGCGTC. It codes for CASSKSLRFGDIGV.

This clone was observed a handful of times. This chain connects TRBV9 to TRBJ2-5, with TRBD2 identical over 10 bases. The ends lost 7 bases at V and 4 bases at J; junction bases unmatched: 13. The CDR3 consists of 16 residues. From germline, CDR1 is SGDLS and CDR2 YYNGEE. This chain's CDR3 is CASGRGGLAGAETQYF. In nucleotides, the CDR3 is TGTGCCAGCGGCCGGGGGGGGCTAGCGGGGGCAGAGACCCAGTACTTC.

The chain combines TRBV6-6 with TRBJ2-5; 9 nucleotides align to TRBD2. This CDR3 is built from 13 residues. V trimming: 8 bases; J trimming: 4 bases; junction bases outside the gene matches: 5. Per the germline V gene, CDR1 is MNHNY and CDR2 is SVGAGI (reference sequence). CDR3 in DNA: TGTGCCAGCGGCGCGGGGGGGCCAGAGACCCAGTACTTC. Its protein product is CASGAGGPETQYF.

V gene TRBV7-8 combines with J gene TRBJ2-5, with 8 bases aligning to TRBD2. The CDR3 extends over 15 amino acids. Per germline, CDR1 SGHVS and CDR2 FQNEAQ. Unmatched junction bases numbered 10, after V lost 5 bases and J lost 5 bases. The CDR3 here is CASSVSGVREETQYF. The CDR3 bases are TGTGCCAGCAGCGTTAGCGGGGTCAGGGAGGAGACCCAGTACTTC.

This chain connects TRBV19 to TRBJ2-3; the match to TRBD2 covers 10 bases. The CDR3 is made up of 17 amino acids. Per the germline V gene, CDR1 is LNHDA and CDR2 is SQIVND (reference sequence). Unmatched junction bases numbered 11, after V lost 3 bases and J lost 5 bases. CDR3 residues: CASSIRLAGLAGDTQYF. In DNA, the CDR3 is TGTGCCAGTAGTATCAGACTAGCGGGTTTGGCGGGAGATACGCAGTATTTT.

V usage is TRBV7-2 and J usage is TRBJ2-5; 9 bases agree with TRBD2. This CDR3 comprises 16 residues. Trimming at V came to 5 bases and at J to 5 bases, leaving 12 bases not matched to a gene. Germline CDR1 SGHTA, CDR2 FQGNSA. Written as DNA, the CDR3 is TGTGCCAGCAGCAAAGGCAGCCTAGCGGGGATGGAGACCCAGTACTTC. Encoded protein: CASSKGSLAGMETQYF.